A single sample gave rise to the 20 T cell receptor beta chains below, sequenced in a study of blood T cell repertoires in COVID-19. The table came from immunoSEQ multiplex PCR; TCRdb's copy has only in-frame clones and leaves some out. The profile shows 110,000 or so clones, 87% of them singletons. Specimen: peripheral blood. The receptors shown here come from a human donor in a cohort sampled during active COVID-19.

The chain couples TRBV20-1 to TRBJ1-5; 7 bases fit TRBD1. CDR1 DFQATT and CDR2 SNEGSKA come from the germline V gene (reference sequence). The CDR3 sequence is 18 residues long. V shed 3 bases, J shed 0 bases, and the junction held 14 bases outside the gene matches. The CDR3, as DNA: TGCAGTGCTAGTTTAACAGGGGCCACCTCGTATAGCAATCAGCCCCAGCATTTT. It encodes CSASLTGATSYSNQPQHF.

V is TRBV6-5 and J is TRBJ1-2; maybe TRBD1 (6 bases). Germline CDR1 MNHEY, CDR2 SVGAGI. The V gene lost 0 bases and the J gene lost 7 bases, with 18 bases spanning the gap. This CDR3 contains 16 residues. The CDR3 spells CASSYSRQAGDFGYTF. Written as DNA, the CDR3 is TGTGCCAGCAGTTACTCCCGACAGGCTGGGGATTTTGGCTACACCTTC.

This clone appeared a few times. DNA of the CDR3: TGTGCCAGTAGTATTCGACACCAGAACACTGAAGCTTTCTTT. Its translation: CASSIRHQNTEAFF. The rearrangement links TRBV19 to TRBJ1-1, with D uncertain. Looked up from germline, CDR1 is LNHDA and CDR2 is SQIVND (reference sequence). This CDR3 region has 14 residues. V was trimmed by 3 bases and J by 1 base, leaving 9 bases between them.

The sample holds one count of this clone. The J gene is TRBJ1-6, the V gene TRBV11-2, with 9 bases identical to TRBD1. The CDR3 contains 15 residues. CDR1 and CDR2 (germline): SGHAT, FQNNGV. V lost 4 bases and J lost 10; bases outside the gene matches: 8. The CDR3 nucleotides read TGTGCCAGCAGCTCCCCGGACAGGGGTTGGTCACCCCTCCACTTT. This codes for CASSSPDRGWSPLHF.

This clone was recorded once. The chain employs TRBV28 and TRBJ2-1, with TRBD2 matching 11 bases. Germline V CDR1 and CDR2: MDHEN, SYDVKM. V lost 6 bases to trimming and J lost 8 bases; unmatched junction nucleotides: 15. The CDR3 has 17 residues. The CDR3 DNA sequence: TGTGCCAGCAGCTCTAGCGGGAGGTCCCTGTTAAGCGATGAGCAGTTCTTC. Translating gives CASSSSGRSLLSDEQFF. Looking up the rest from reference TRBV28 and TRBJ2-1 gives the full variable domain: DVKVTQSSRYLVKRTGEKVFLECVQDMDHENMFWYRQDPGLGLRLIYFSYDVKMKEKGDIPEGYSVSREKKERFSLILESASTNQTSMYLCASSSSGRSLLSDEQFFGPGTRLTVL.

This clone has more than one count but fewer than ten. The chain is built from TRBV12-5 and TRBJ1-6; D gene ambiguous. This CDR3 contains 13 residues. CDR1 is LGHNT, CDR2 FRNRAP, per germline. Trimming took 6 bases from V and 3 from J, leaving 6 bases between them. CDR3 DNA: TGTGCTAGTGGACAGAACTATAATTCACCCCTCCACTTT. It is translated as CASGQNYNSPLHF.

The chain has TRBV7-9 and TRBJ2-7, with 10 bases that match TRBD2. The junction had 4 bases not matched to a gene; V was cut back by 5 bases and J by 3 bases. Germline loops: CDR1 SEHNR, CDR2 FQNEAQ (reference sequence). The CDR3 has 14 residues. DNA of the CDR3: TGTGCCAGCAGCCCCCAGCGGGGGGGCTACGAGCAGTACTTC. Its protein is CASSPQRGGYEQYF.

J is TRBJ2-7 and V is TRBV18; TRBD1 matches at 9 bases. CDR3 size: 15 residues. V gave up 1 base and J gave up 2 bases; unmatched junction bases: 3. Germline lookup yields CDR1 KGHSH and CDR2 LQKENI. The CDR3 nucleotides are TGTGCCAGCTCACCACGACGACAGGGGGCCTACGAGCAGTACTTC. This sequence encodes CASSPRRQGAYEQYF.

The rearrangement joins TRBV24-1 to TRBJ2-7, with a tentative D call TRBD2 (6 bases). This CDR3 has 15 residues. V lost 3 bases and J 3 bases, leaving 14 bases between the germline ends. CDR1 and CDR2 (germline): KGHDR, SFDVKD. Here the CDR3 DNA reads TGTGCCACCAGTGATCCCGCGACAGCGGGCTACGAGCAGTACTTC. As protein: CATSDPATAGYEQYF.

The chain couples TRBV5-1 to TRBJ2-1, with D perhaps matching TRBD1 (5 bases). Between the trimmed V and J ends, which lost 5 bases and 5 bases, there was a span of 14 bases. The CDR3 is 14 amino acids. CDR1 and CDR2 from the germline V gene are SGHRS and YFSETQ. CDR3 amino acids: CASRIQGYNNEQFF. In DNA, the CDR3 is TGCGCCAGCAGGATCCAGGGATATAACAATGAGCAGTTCTTC.

The chain combines TRBV3-1 (or the pseudogene TRBV3-2) with TRBJ2-7; a weak D match, TRBD1 (7 bases). Germline values: CDR1 LGHDT, CDR2 YNNKEL (reference sequence). Trimming removed 4 bases from V and 5 bases from J, with 15 bases in between. This CDR3 contains 14 residues. CDR3 sequence reads: CASSPWTGGDEQYF. In DNA, the CDR3 is TGTGCCAGCAGCCCTTGGACAGGAGGGGACGAGCAGTACTTC.

DNA for the CDR3: TGTGCCAGCAGCCAACAGGGGAACTATGGCTACACCTTC. Protein: CASSQQGNYGYTF. The chain is built from TRBV7-9 and TRBJ1-2, with 7 nucleotides matching TRBD1. CDR1 and CDR2 from the germline V gene are SEHNR and FQNEAQ (reference sequence). The CDR3 is 13 amino acids. The V segment lost 5 bases and the J segment 2 bases; nucleotides outside the gene matches: 2.

This clone occurred once. The CDR3 spells CASSQVTGGFYGYTF. The CDR3 DNA reads as TGCGCCAGCAGTCAAGTGACAGGGGGCTTTTATGGCTACACCTTC. The chain has TRBV23-1 and TRBJ1-2; 10 bases are a match to TRBD1. Being an ORF, TRBV23-1 has a function that is uncertain. Trimming took 2 bases from V and 5 from J; bases not matched to a gene: 5. The CDR3 consists of 15 residues.

J is TRBJ2-3 and V is TRBV7-6, with D possibly matching TRBD1 (5 bases). Looked up from germline, CDR1 is SGHVS and CDR2 is FNYEAQ. Trimming left V 1 base short and J 4 bases short, with 9 bases between. The CDR3 runs to 14 residues. The CDR3 spells CASSLVRESDTQYF. CDR3 nucleotides: TGTGCCAGCAGCTTAGTCAGGGAATCAGATACGCAGTATTTT.

About this clone: The junction departs from the called germline gene at one end, perhaps through a read error. J is TRBJ2-1 and V is TRBV6-4; a possible D gene is TRBD2 (6 bases). Germline-derived CDR1 and CDR2 are MRHNA and SNTAGT. CDR3 length: 14 residues. The CDR3 region is CASSDHGTSAERFF. As DNA, the CDR3 is TGTGCCAGCAGTGACCACGGGACTTCCGCTGAGCGGTTCTTC.

The rearrangement uses TRBV29-1 and TRBJ2-7; TRBD2 might be the D (5 bases). Germline assignment: CDR1 SQVTM and CDR2 ANQGSEA. The CDR3 is 14 amino acids. V lost 7 bases to trimming and J lost 5 bases, with 21 bases between them. The CDR3 loop is CSATNGKTPNEQYF. CDR3 DNA: TGCAGCGCTACGAACGGGAAAACCCCCAACGAGCAGTACTTC.

The chain employs TRBV15 and TRBJ2-3; TRBD1 aligns across 7 bases. Germline loops: CDR1 LNHNV, CDR2 YYDKDF (reference sequence). V was clipped by 2 bases and J by 5 bases; unmatched bases: 13. This CDR3 region has 17 residues. The CDR3: CATSRTPQTGLEDTQYF. The CDR3 bases are TGTGCCACCAGCAGAACACCGCAGACAGGGCTGGAAGATACGCAGTATTTT.

The V gene is TRBV6-6, the J gene TRBJ1-2, with D possibly being TRBD1 (6 bases). The V and J ends lost 4 bases and 6 bases respectively, with 18 bases between them. This CDR3 is 15 amino acids long. Germline assignment: CDR1 MNHNY and CDR2 SVGAGI (reference sequence). DNA for the CDR3: TGTGCCAGCAGTTTTGATCAGGTGACAGGTGATGGCTACACCTTC. Amino acids: CASSFDQVTGDGYTF.

V is TRBV7-9 and J is TRBJ2-2; D not certain. The CDR3 is made up of 15 amino acids. CDR1 SEHNR and CDR2 FQNEAQ come from the germline V gene (reference sequence). Trimming took 6 bases from V and 3 from J, leaving 14 bases between them. CDR3 bases: TGTGCCAGCAGTGTACAGTCTGGCGACACCGGGGAGCTGTTTTTT. Its protein product is CASSVQSGDTGELFF.

This chain connects TRBV15 to TRBJ2-1; D is ambiguous. V was shortened by 7 bases and J by 3 bases, with 10 bases between the two germline ends. This CDR3 is built from 13 residues. Germline assignment: CDR1 LNHNV and CDR2 YYDKDF (reference sequence). The CDR3 sequence is CATIHTNYNEQFF. The DNA of the CDR3 is TGTGCCACCATTCACACTAACTACAATGAGCAGTTCTTC.